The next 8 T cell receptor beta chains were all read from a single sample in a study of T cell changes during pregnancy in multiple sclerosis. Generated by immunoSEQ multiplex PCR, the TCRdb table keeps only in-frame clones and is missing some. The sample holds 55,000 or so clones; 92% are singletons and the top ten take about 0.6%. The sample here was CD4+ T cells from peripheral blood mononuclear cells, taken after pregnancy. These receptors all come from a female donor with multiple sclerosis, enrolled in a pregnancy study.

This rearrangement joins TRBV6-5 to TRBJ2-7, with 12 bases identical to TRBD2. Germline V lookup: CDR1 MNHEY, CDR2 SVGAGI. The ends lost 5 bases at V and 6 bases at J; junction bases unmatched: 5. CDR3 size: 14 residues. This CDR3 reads CASSTLAGGSEQYF. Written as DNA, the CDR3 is TGTGCCAGCAGTACCCTAGCGGGGGGGTCCGAGCAGTACTTC.

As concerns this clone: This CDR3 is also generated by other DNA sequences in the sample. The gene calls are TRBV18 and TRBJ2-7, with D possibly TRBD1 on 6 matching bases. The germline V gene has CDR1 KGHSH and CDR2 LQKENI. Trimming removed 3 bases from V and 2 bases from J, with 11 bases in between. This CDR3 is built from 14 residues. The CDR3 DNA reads TGTGCCAGCTCACCGGGCCAGGGGACCTACGAGCAGTACTTC. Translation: CASSPGQGTYEQYF.

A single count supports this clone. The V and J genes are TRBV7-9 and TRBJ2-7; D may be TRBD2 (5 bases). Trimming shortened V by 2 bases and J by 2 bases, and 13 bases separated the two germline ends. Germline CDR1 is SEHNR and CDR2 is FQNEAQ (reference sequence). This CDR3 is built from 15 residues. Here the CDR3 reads CASSLPRGPAYEQYF. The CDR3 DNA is TGTGCCAGCAGCTTACCCCGGGGTCCTGCCTACGAGCAGTACTTC.

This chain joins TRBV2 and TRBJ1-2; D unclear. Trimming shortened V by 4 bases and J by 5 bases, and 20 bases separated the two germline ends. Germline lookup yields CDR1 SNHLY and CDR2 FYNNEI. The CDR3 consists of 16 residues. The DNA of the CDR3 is TGTGCCAGCAGTGGAGGATACCTAACTCGGGGTTATGGCTACACCTTC. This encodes CASSGGYLTRGYGYTF.

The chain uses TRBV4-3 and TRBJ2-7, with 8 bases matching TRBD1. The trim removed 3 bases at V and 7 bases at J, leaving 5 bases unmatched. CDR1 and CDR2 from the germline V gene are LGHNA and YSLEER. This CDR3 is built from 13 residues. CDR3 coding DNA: TGCGCCAGCAGCCACCCACAGGGGGGAGAGCAGTACTTC. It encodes CASSHPQGGEQYF.

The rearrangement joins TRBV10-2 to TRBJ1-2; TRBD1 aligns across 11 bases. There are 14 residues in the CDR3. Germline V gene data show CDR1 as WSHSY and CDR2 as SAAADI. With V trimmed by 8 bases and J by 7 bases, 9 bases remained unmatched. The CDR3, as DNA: TGCGCCAGCGCCTCGGACAGGGGGCTCTTTGGCTACACCTTC. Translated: CASASDRGLFGYTF.

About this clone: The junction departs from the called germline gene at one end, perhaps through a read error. CDR3 loop: CASSSKQVSPSSCNEQFF. CDR3 DNA: TGCGCCAGCAGCTCAAAACAAGTTAGCCCAAGCTCCTGCAATGAGCAGTTCTTC. The chain carries TRBV5-1 and TRBJ2-1; D gene uncertain. Per the germline V gene, CDR1 is SGHRS and CDR2 is YFSETQ. The CDR3 is 18 residues long.

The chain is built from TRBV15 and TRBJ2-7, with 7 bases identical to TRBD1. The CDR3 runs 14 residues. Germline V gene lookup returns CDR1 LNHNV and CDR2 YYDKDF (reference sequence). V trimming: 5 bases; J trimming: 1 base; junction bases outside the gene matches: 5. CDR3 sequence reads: CATSRDSISYEQYF. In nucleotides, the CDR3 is TGTGCCACCAGCCGGGACAGCATATCCTACGAGCAGTACTTC.